The 20 T cell receptor beta chains listed next were all sequenced from one sample in a study of beta chain features in type 1 diabetes. Reverse transcription of all isolated RNA meant that expressed TCRB transcripts were sequenced. The data were produced by immunoSEQ multiplex PCR, yet TCRdb's version contains in-frame clones alone and is incomplete. This sample carries around 160,000 clones, under 60% of them seen once, and the ten largest clones take approximately 0.4%. Sequenced material: Tregs from blood. These receptors were collected from a man aged 18 to 30 in good health.

The chain couples TRBV5-4 to TRBJ2-3, with D uncertain. Looked up from germline, CDR1 is SGHNT and CDR2 is YYREEE (reference sequence). The CDR3 sequence is 15 residues long. The V and J ends lost 0 bases and 1 base respectively, with 9 bases between them. CDR3 residues: CASSLGVAGTDTQYF. The CDR3 nucleotides are TGTGCCAGCAGCTTGGGGGTTGCGGGCACAGATACGCAGTATTTT.

This clone turned up a few times. The chain uses TRBV29-1 and TRBJ2-1; 11 bases align to TRBD2. The trim removed 5 bases at V and 0 bases at J, leaving 3 bases unmatched. Germline V gives CDR1 SQVTM, CDR2 ANQGSEA. The CDR3 runs 15 residues. In DNA form, the CDR3 reads TGCAGCGTTTCGACTAGCGGGATCTCCTACAATGAGCAGTTCTTC. Translation: CSVSTSGISYNEQFF.

This sequence joins TRBV18 and TRBJ1-2, with TRBD1 matching over 11 bases. The germline V gene encodes CDR1 KGHSH and CDR2 LQKENI. CDR3 size: 14 residues. V trimming: 6 bases; J trimming: 8 bases; junction bases outside the gene matches: 8. This chain's CDR3 is CASSPDRGRLGYTF. Written as DNA, the CDR3 is TGTGCCAGCTCCCCGGACAGGGGGCGGTTGGGCTACACCTTC.

V gene TRBV7-2 combines with J gene TRBJ2-7; tentatively, D is TRBD1 (5 bases). V was clipped by 4 bases and J by 3 bases, with 13 bases between them. Germline loops: CDR1 SGHTA, CDR2 FQGNSA. CDR3 length equals 14 residues. The CDR3 bases are TGTGCCAGCAGCTCAGGAGTAGGGGTCTACGAGCAGTACTTC. Amino acid sequence: CASSSGVGVYEQYF.

The V gene is TRBV6-5, the J gene TRBJ2-7; 9 bases match TRBD2. Germline V CDR1 and CDR2: MNHEY, SVGAGI. Trimming took 5 bases from V and 2 from J; bases not matched to a gene: 4. The CDR3 spans 14 residues. The DNA for the CDR3 is TGTGCCAGCAGTCCTAGCGGGGCGACCTACGAGCAGTACTTC. Translated: CASSPSGATYEQYF.

This chain connects TRBV9 to TRBJ1-5, with 7 bases identical to TRBD1. This CDR3 region has 15 residues. Germline V gene sequence: CDR1 SGDLS, CDR2 YYNGEE. Trimming at V came to 3 bases and at J to 2 bases, leaving 5 bases not matched to a gene. CDR3 sequence reads: CASSAGDRGNQPQHF. The CDR3 DNA follows: TGTGCCAGCAGCGCGGGAGACAGGGGCAATCAGCCCCAGCATTTT.

A note on this clone: In the same sample, other DNA sequences code for this CDR3. This chain links TRBV7-9 with TRBJ2-1; D is possibly TRBD1 (7 bases). V was shortened by 1 base and J by 10 bases, with 17 bases between the two germline ends. Per germline, CDR1 SEHNR and CDR2 FQNEAQ (reference sequence). This CDR3 is built from 15 residues. The CDR3 DNA reads TGTGCCAGCAGCTTAGATAACAGGGGACTTGGCGAGCAGTTCTTC. Encoded protein: CASSLDNRGLGEQFF. The complete variable domain, with remaining parts taken from reference TRBV7-9 and TRBJ2-1, reads DTGVSQNPRHKITKRGQNVTFRCDPISEHNRLYWYRQTLGQGPEFLTYFQNEAQLEKSRLLSDRFSAERPKGSFSTLEIQRTEQGDSAMYLCASSLDNRGLGEQFFGPGTRLTVL.

The J gene is TRBJ2-2, the V gene TRBV5-1; TRBD1 might be the D (5 bases). This CDR3 has 17 residues. The germline V and J ends were trimmed by 0 bases and 4 bases, with 16 bases remaining between them. Germline V CDR1 and CDR2: SGHRS, YFSETQ. The CDR3 nucleotides are TGCGCCAGCAGCTTGGATTTTTTGACAGTTCTCACCGGGGAGCTGTTTTTT. It translates to CASSLDFLTVLTGELFF.

The chain carries TRBV4-2 and TRBJ2-7; 7 bases align to TRBD2. Per germline, CDR1 LGHNA and CDR2 YNFKEQ. Trimming cost V 3 bases and J 2 bases; bases outside gene matches: 7. The CDR3 runs 15 residues. This chain's CDR3 is CASSQGRGLTYEQYF. The CDR3 DNA is TGTGCCAGCAGCCAGGGGAGGGGCCTTACCTACGAGCAGTACTTC.

The chain uses TRBV19 and TRBJ2-2; D gene ambiguous. The CDR3 spans 14 residues. The V gene lost 5 bases and the J gene lost 1 base, with 8 bases spanning the gap. Per the germline V gene, CDR1 is LNHDA and CDR2 is SQIVND (reference sequence). This chain's CDR3 is CASSFRMNTGELFF. CDR3 DNA sequence: TGTGCCAGTAGTTTCAGGATGAACACCGGGGAGCTGTTTTTT.

The CDR3 nucleotides read TGTGCCAGCGGCCGGGACAGGGGACGTATTGGGAGAAACACTGAAGCTTTCTTT. Translating gives CASGRDRGRIGRNTEAFF. The J gene is TRBJ1-1, the V gene TRBV27; 10 nucleotides line up with TRBD1. The V gene end was trimmed by 8 bases and the J gene end by 2 bases; junction bases not matched to a gene: 17. CDR1 and CDR2 from the germline V gene are MNHEY and SMNVEV (reference sequence). This CDR3 region has 18 residues.

The chain joins TRBV10-3 to TRBJ2-6; D possibly corresponds to TRBD2 (5 bases). The CDR3 length is 14 residues. Germline V gene sequence: CDR1 ENHRY, CDR2 SYGVKD. The V end was cut by 0 bases, the J end by 12 bases, with 12 bases between. The CDR3 sequence is CAISESGLPGVLTF. The CDR3 DNA sequence: TGTGCCATCAGTGAGTCCGGACTTCCTGGCGTCCTGACTTTC.

This clone has a handful of counts. The chain couples TRBV18 to TRBJ2-7, with 9 bases lining up with TRBD1. Germline CDR1 KGHSH, CDR2 LQKENI. The CDR3 length is 15 residues. Germline trimming cut 3 bases from V and 0 bases from J; bases unmatched to any gene: 3. This CDR3 is CASSPAGQGSYEQYF. In nucleotides, the CDR3 is TGTGCCAGCTCACCGGCGGGACAGGGCTCCTACGAGCAGTACTTC.

This clone was seen more than once but under ten times. V and J are TRBV30 and TRBJ2-4, with D unclear. V was pared by 4 bases and J by 8 bases, with 18 bases between. Germline assignment: CDR1 GTSNPN and CDR2 SVGIG (reference sequence). CDR3 length: 14 residues. The CDR3 loop is CAWTVGSFNDIQYF. Written as DNA, the CDR3 is TGTGCCTGGACCGTCGGTTCATTTAATGACATTCAGTACTTC.

The J gene is TRBJ2-7, the V gene TRBV18, with 9 nucleotides matching TRBD2. This CDR3 is built from 16 residues. V lost 2 bases and J lost 2; bases outside the gene matches: 7. The germline gives CDR1 KGHSH, CDR2 LQKENI. CDR3 sequence (DNA): TGTGCCAGCTCACCAGCGGCTAGCGGGACCCCCTACGAGCAGTACTTC. Its translation: CASSPAASGTPYEQYF.

This sequence joins TRBV6-6 and TRBJ2-3; D ambiguous. CDR1 and CDR2 (germline): MNHNY, SVGAGI (reference sequence). Trimming pared 5 bases from V and 3 bases from J, leaving 6 bases between. The CDR3 runs to 12 residues. CDR3 DNA: TGTGCCAGCAGTGTTCATACAGATACGCAGTATTTT. Translation: CASSVHTDTQYF.

The chain joins TRBV29-1 to TRBJ2-5; 7 nucleotides agree with TRBD2. The J call may be mistaken, given a closer DNA end match to TRBJ2-7. Per germline, CDR1 SQVTM and CDR2 ANQGSEA. The CDR3 runs 16 residues. The CDR3 DNA sequence: TGCAGCGTTGAAGGGCCCTCGGGGGGAGGGCTTTACGAGCAGTACTTC. It translates to CSVEGPSGGGLYEQYF.

The CDR3 sequence is CASSQLTPMAGNTIYF. The CDR3 DNA reads TGTGCCAGCAGCCAGTTGACTCCGATGGCTGGAAACACCATATATTTT. The V gene is TRBV14, the J gene TRBJ1-3; D is ambiguous. The CDR3 has 16 amino acids. Germline-derived CDR1 and CDR2 are SGHDN and FVKESK. The V end was cut by 3 bases, the J end by 2 bases, with 14 bases between. Using reference TRBV14 and TRBJ1-3 for the parts outside the CDR3, the full variable domain is EAGVTQFPSHSVIEKGQTVTLRCDPISGHDNLYWYRRVMGKEIKFLLHFVKESKQDESGMPNNRFLAERTGGTYSTLKVQPAELEDSGVYFCASSQLTPMAGNTIYFGEGSWLTVV.

CDR3: CASSPAGAGGDYEQYF. The CDR3 coding sequence is TGTGCCAGCTCACCCGCTGGGGCAGGGGGTGATTACGAGCAGTACTTC. The chain uses TRBV18 and TRBJ2-7, with 7 bases matching TRBD1. The CDR3 covers 16 residues. V lost 3 bases to trimming and J lost 4 bases; unmatched junction nucleotides: 12. Germline values: CDR1 KGHSH, CDR2 LQKENI.

The CDR3 loop reads CAISEVYTEAFF. DNA for the CDR3: TGTGCCATCAGTGAGGTATACACTGAAGCTTTCTTT. The chain combines TRBV10-3 with TRBJ1-1; D is ambiguous. Germline loops: CDR1 ENHRY, CDR2 SYGVKD. Trimming pared 2 bases from V and 3 bases from J, leaving 4 bases between. This CDR3 is 12 amino acids long.